This TCR beta chain was observed in a study of cytotoxic CD8 clonotypes in ibrutinib-treated CLL. Across the study: The patients comprised 10 to 12 relapsed/refractory and more than 14 treatment-naive cases, 17 to 18 IGHV unmutated. Sequenced samples delivered averages of around 250,000 productive templates and around 100,000 productive rearrangements.

Some clones are missing from TCRdb's copy, which holds only in-frame ones; the method was immunoSEQ multiplex PCR. The table includes some 15,000 clones, about 61% detected once. Trimming pared 0 bases from V and 5 bases from J, leaving 7 bases between. This CDR3 comprises 14 residues. The germline CDR1 and CDR2 sequences are MNHEY and SVGAGI. As input for TCR beta libraries, roughly 2.1 micrograms of genomic DNA came from cryopreserved PBMCs. The gene calls are TRBV6-5 and TRBJ2-2, with D hard to call. This TCR came from a human donor with chronic lymphocytic leukemia. This specimen was PBMCs, taken before ibrutinib treatment. The CDR3 region has the DNA TGTGCCAGCAGTTACTCGTCAGGAACCGGGGAGCTGTTTTTT. Encoded protein: CASSYSSGTGELFF.